Listed below are T cell receptor beta chains from one sample, sequenced in a study of shared clonotypes between healthy human individuals. Clones were sequenced by immunoSEQ multiplex PCR, and TCRdb holds only the in-frame ones, with some missing. This table has millions of clones, 95% appearing once. Material for sequencing was naive CD4+ T cells sorted from blood. These TCRs come from a man aged 18 to 30 in good health. Both conserved end residues are part of each CDR3. D genes are given only for firm matches. Part of the rows lack a size; the others show once, few, many or a class for expanded clones.

>TRBD1|-|TRBJ1-6|TRBV5-4
TGTGCCAGCAGCTTGGGAGGGACAGGGGATTCACCCCTCCACTTT
CASSLGGTGDSPLHF
>-|-|TRBJ1-6|TRBV6-1
TGTGCCACCCACAGGGAGGGAACCTATAATTCACCCCTCCACTTT
CATHREGTYNSPLHF
>-|-|TRBJ2-6|TRBV5-1
TGCGCCAGCAGCTTGTCAGCAGGGCCTTCTGGGGCCAACGTCCTGACTTTC
CASSLSAGPSGANVLTF
>-|-|TRBJ2-3|TRBV6-6
TGTGCCAGCAGTTCTAGCGACCTGCACTCCACAGATACGCAGTATTTT
CASSSSDLHSTDTQYF
>-|-|TRBJ2-3|TRBV18
TGTGCCAGCTCAACCAGGGGTGGAACAGATACGCAGTATTTT
CASSTRGGTDTQYF
>TRBD1|-|TRBJ1-2|TRBV6-1
TGTGCCAGCAGTGAACAGGGACAGGCGTATGGCTACACCTTC
CASSEQGQAYGYTF
>-|-|TRBJ2-6|TRBV7-9
TGTGCCAGCAGCCACACCGACTCTGGGGCCAACGTCCTGACTTTC
CASSHTDSGANVLTF
>-|few|TRBJ2-7|TRBV30
TGTGCCTGGAATGGCCTGAACTCCTACGAGCAGTACTTC
CAWNGLNSYEQYF
>TRBD1|once|TRBJ2-7|TRBV6-6
TGTGCCAGCAGCCAAGGACAGGGAATCACCTACGAGCAGTACTTC
CASSQGQGITYEQYF
>-|once|TRBJ1-4|TRBV29-1
TGCAGCGTTGTCAGGGACGGTGAAAAACTGTTTTTT
CSVVRDGEKLFF
>-|-|TRBJ1-1|TRBV9
TGTGCCAGCAGCGTAGATACCTGGAACACTGAAGCTTTCTTT
CASSVDTWNTEAFF
>TRBD1|-|TRBJ2-7|TRBV6-6
TGTGCCAGCACCCCGGGGACAGTCAACTACGAGCAGTACTTC
CASTPGTVNYEQYF
>-|-|TRBJ1-3|TRBV4-3
TGCGCCAGCAGCCAAGTTCCGGCGGGCCCACCTGGAAACACCATATATTTT
CASSQVPAGPPGNTIYF
>-|-|TRBJ1-2|TRBV27
TGTGCCAGCAGTCGAGACAAAAAAGGGGGGGGCTACACCTTC
CASSRDKKGGGYTF
>-|-|TRBJ2-1|TRBV18
TGTGCCAGCTCATCCGGGACTGAGCAGTTCTTC
CASSSGTEQFF
>-|once|TRBJ1-6|TRBV15
TGTGCCACCAGCAGAGATATGGTAAATTCACCCCTCCACTTT
CATSRDMVNSPLHF
>TRBD1|-|TRBJ2-6|TRBV9
TGTGCCAGCAGCGCCAACCCGAAGGACAGGGCCGGGGCCAACGTCCTGACTTTC
CASSANPKDRAGANVLTF
>-|-|TRBJ2-7|TRBV7-9
TGTGCCAGCGTTAACACACCCTCCTACGAGCAGTACTTC
CASVNTPSYEQYF
>-|once|TRBJ2-3|TRBV6-6
TGTGCCAGCCGAGGGGATTCGGATACGCAGTATTTT
CASRGDSDTQYF
>-|-|TRBJ2-3|TRBV29-1
TGCAGCGCCTGGTCCCGATATATAGATACGCAGTATTTT
CSAWSRYIDTQYF
>TRBD1|once|TRBJ1-5|TRBV30
TGTGCCTGGAGTACAACTCCCGGACAGGGAAAAAGAATTGCAAATCAGCCCCAGCATTTT
CAWSTTPGQGKRIANQPQHF
>-|-|TRBJ1-1|TRBV15
TGTGCCACCAGCAGAGCGAGCCCTGCGGCAACTGAAGCTTTCTTT
CATSRASPAATEAFF
>TRBD1|-|TRBJ2-7|TRBV18
TGTGCCAGCTCTCTCATGACAGGGGGTAACGAGCAGTACTTC
CASSLMTGGNEQYF
>-|-|TRBJ2-7|TRBV5-6
TGTGCCAGCAGCTTGTTACTTGGCTACGAGCAGTACTTC
CASSLLLGYEQYF
>-|-|TRBJ2-7|TRBV29-1
TGCAGCGTTCTGACCGGGGCCGAGCAGTACTTC
CSVLTGAEQYF
>-|-|TRBJ1-1|TRBV6-1
TGTGCCAGCAGTGAAAACCGGGACAAGGACACTGAAGCTTTCTTT
CASSENRDKDTEAFF
>TRBD2|-|TRBJ2-7|TRBV28
TGTGCCACCACAACCGGGGGGGCCTACGAGCAGTACTTC
CATTTGGAYEQYF
>-|-|TRBJ1-1|TRBV19
TGTGCCAGTACGACGACAGCGAACACTGAAGCTTTCTTT
CASTTTANTEAFF
>-|-|TRBJ1-3|TRBV6-1
TGTGCCAGCAATACTGTAAACACCATATATTTT
CASNTVNTIYF
>-|-|TRBJ2-1|TRBV2
TGTGCCAGCAGTGAAGCGGAGGGAGCCTACAATGAGCAGTTCTTC
CASSEAEGAYNEQFF
>-|-|TRBJ1-2|TRBV2
TGTGCCAGCAGTGGTCAGGGTGTCGGCTATGGCTACACCTTC
CASSGQGVGYGYTF
>TRBD2|once|TRBJ2-1|TRBV19
TGTGCCAGTAGTATAGGACTAGCTTCGGGGAATGAGCAGTTCTTC
CASSIGLASGNEQFF
>-|-|TRBJ2-5|TRBV7-2
TGTGCCAGCAGTGTCGACCGTGGGACGCAAGAGACCCAGTACTTC
CASSVDRGTQETQYF
>TRBD1|-|TRBJ2-3|TRBV7-2
TGTGCCAGCAGCATTTTGGGACAGATAAGCACAGATACGCAGTATTTT
CASSILGQISTDTQYF
>TRBD2|-|TRBJ2-1|TRBV30
TGTGCCTGGAGCACCGGGACTACCTCTTCCAGTAGGGAAAATGAGCAGTTCTTC
CAWSTGTTSSSRENEQFF
>-|-|TRBJ1-5|TRBV7-2
TGTGCCAGCAGCTCCTACAGGGATGGTCAGCCCCAGCATTTT
CASSSYRDGQPQHF
>TRBD2|-|TRBJ2-3|TRBV6-6
TGTGCCAGCAGTTACATCACTAGCGGGAGAGGGGGTACGCAGTATTTT
CASSYITSGRGGTQYF
>-|-|TRBJ2-5|TRBV7-2
TGTGCCAGCAGCTTAGGCGGGGCCCAAGAGACCCAGTACTTC
CASSLGGAQETQYF
>TRBD2|-|TRBJ2-2|TRBV27
TGTGCCAGCAGTCCAGCGGGGGGTAACACCGGGGAGCTGTTTTTT
CASSPAGGNTGELFF
>-|-|TRBJ2-1|TRBV19
TGTGCCAGTAGTATGAGTCATGGGTTTGGTGAGCAGTTCTTC
CASSMSHGFGEQFF
>TRBD1|-|TRBJ1-1|TRBV6-5
TGTGCCAGCAGCTGGAGAGGGGGCGCTGAAGCTTTCTTT
CASSWRGGAEAFF
>-|-|TRBJ1-3|TRBV5-1
TGCGCCAGCAGCTTAGGTCGCTCTGGAAACACCATATATTTT
CASSLGRSGNTIYF
>TRBD1|-|TRBJ2-7|TRBV28
TGTGCCAGCAGTTTTAGTGGGACAGGGGGCTACGAGCAGTACTTC
CASSFSGTGGYEQYF
>-|-|TRBJ1-2|TRBV18
TGTGCCAGCTCACCACCAGCAGGGAGCATAGGCTATGGCTACACCTTC
CASSPPAGSIGYGYTF